A single sample is the source of the 3 T cell receptor beta chains below, sequenced in a study of T cell responses to AZD1222 COVID-19 vaccine. Measured with immunoSEQ multiplex PCR; TCRdb has only the in-frame clones, and not every one. The sample lists about 170,000 clones, 90% occurring once. The starting material was peripheral blood, obtained on day 0 of AZD1222 vaccination. These TCRs come from an adult in good health.

This chain joins TRBV5-6 and TRBJ1-2, with 7 bases matching TRBD1. Germline V gene data show CDR1 as SGHDT and CDR2 as YYEEEE. CDR3 length: 13 amino acids. Trimming cost V 0 bases and J 8 bases; bases outside gene matches: 4. CDR3 in DNA: TGTGCCAGCAGCTTGGAAGGGGGCATCGGCTACACCTTC. Its protein is CASSLEGGIGYTF.

This clone was picked up one time. The gene calls are TRBV19 and TRBJ2-7; 8 bases line up with TRBD2. Germline V gene data show CDR1 as LNHDA and CDR2 as SQIVND (reference sequence). V shed 7 bases, J shed 3 bases, and the junction held 8 bases outside the gene matches. This CDR3 spans 14 amino acids. CDR3 sequence reads: CASTPGGSGYEQYF. The CDR3 DNA is TGTGCCAGTACCCCGGGAGGGAGTGGCTACGAGCAGTACTTC.

The chain carries TRBV7-2 and TRBJ2-7; TRBD2 is a possible D gene (7 bases). From germline, CDR1 is SGHTA and CDR2 FQGNSA. The germline V and J ends were trimmed by 5 bases and 3 bases, with 11 bases remaining between them. The CDR3 covers 13 residues. Here the CDR3 DNA reads TGTGCCAGCAGCGGGGGGGCGGTCTACGAGCAGTACTTC. Its translation is CASSGGAVYEQYF. Full variable domain (rest looked up from reference TRBV7-2 and TRBJ2-7): GAGVSQSPSNKVTEKGKDVELRCDPISGHTALYWYRQSLGQGLEFLIYFQGNSAPDKSGLPSDRFSAERTGGSVSTLTIQRTQQEDSAVYLCASSGGAVYEQYFGPGTRLTVT.